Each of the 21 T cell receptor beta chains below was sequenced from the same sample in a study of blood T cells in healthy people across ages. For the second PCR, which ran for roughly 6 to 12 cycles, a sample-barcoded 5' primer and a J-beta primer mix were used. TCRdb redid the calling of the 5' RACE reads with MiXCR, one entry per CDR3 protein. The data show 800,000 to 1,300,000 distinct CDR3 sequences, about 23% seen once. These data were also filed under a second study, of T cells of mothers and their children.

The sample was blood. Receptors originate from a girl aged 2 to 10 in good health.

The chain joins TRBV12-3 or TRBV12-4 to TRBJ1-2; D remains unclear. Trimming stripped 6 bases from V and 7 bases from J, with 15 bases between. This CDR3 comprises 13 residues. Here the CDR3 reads CASSPVVRGGYTF. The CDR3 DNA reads TGTGCCAGCAGCCCCGTGGTTCGAGGTGGCTACACCTTC.

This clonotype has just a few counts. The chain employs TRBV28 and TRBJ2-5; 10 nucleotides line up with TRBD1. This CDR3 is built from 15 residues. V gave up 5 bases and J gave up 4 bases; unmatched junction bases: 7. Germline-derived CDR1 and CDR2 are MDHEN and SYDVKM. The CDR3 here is CASSIDRGRGETQYF. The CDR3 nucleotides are TGTGCCAGCAGTATAGACAGGGGGCGCGGAGAGACCCAGTACTTC.

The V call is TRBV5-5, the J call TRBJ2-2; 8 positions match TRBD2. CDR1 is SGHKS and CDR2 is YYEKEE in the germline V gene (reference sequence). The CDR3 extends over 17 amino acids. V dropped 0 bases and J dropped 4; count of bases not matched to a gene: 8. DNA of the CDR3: TGTGCCAGCAGCTTGGGAGTTTCGGGAGGGAGCACCGGGGAGCTGTTTTTT. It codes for CASSLGVSGGSTGELFF.

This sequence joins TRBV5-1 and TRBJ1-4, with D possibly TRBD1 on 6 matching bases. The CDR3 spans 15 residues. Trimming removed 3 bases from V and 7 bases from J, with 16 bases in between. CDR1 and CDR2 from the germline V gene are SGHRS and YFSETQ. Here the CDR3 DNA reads TGCGCCAGCAGCTCTCAGGGGCCCGGGACTGAAAAACTGTTTTTT. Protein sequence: CASSSQGPGTEKLFF. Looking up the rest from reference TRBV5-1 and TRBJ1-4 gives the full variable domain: KAGVTQTPRYLIKTRGQQVTLSCSPISGHRSVSWYQQTPGQGLQFLFEYFSETQRNKGNFPGRFSGRQFSNSRSEMNVSTLELGDSALYLCASSSQGPGTEKLFFGSGTQLSVL.

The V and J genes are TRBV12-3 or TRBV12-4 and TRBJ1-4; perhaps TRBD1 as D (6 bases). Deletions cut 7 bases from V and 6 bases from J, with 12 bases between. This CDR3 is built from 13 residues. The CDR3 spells CASTGGGDEKLFF. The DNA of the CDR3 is TGTGCCAGCACCGGAGGGGGGGATGAAAAACTGTTTTTT.

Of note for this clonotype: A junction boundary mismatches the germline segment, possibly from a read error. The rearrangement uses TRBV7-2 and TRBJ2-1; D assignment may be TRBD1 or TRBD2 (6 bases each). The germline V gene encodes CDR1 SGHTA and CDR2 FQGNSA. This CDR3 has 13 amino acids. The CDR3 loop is CARREGGLNEQFF. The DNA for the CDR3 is TGTGCCCGCAGAGAGGGGGGACTCAATGAGCAGTTCTTC. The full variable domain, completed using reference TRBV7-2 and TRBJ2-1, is GAGVSQSPSNKVTEKGKDVELRCDPISGHTALYWYRQSLGQGLEFLIYFQGNSAPDKSGLPSDRFSAERTGGSVSTLTIQRTQQEDSAVYLCARREGGLNEQFFGPGTRLTVL.

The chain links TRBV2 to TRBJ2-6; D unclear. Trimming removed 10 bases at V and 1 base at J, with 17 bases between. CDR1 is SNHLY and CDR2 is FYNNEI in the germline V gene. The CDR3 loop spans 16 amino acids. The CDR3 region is CANPIRPPSGANVLTF. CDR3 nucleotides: TGTGCCAACCCCATTAGACCACCTTCTGGGGCCAACGTCCTGACTTTC.

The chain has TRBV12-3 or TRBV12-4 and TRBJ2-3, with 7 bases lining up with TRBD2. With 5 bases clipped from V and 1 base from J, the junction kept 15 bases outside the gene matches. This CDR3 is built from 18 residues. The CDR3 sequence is CASSRTYGGRAGTDTQYF. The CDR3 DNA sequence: TGTGCCAGCAGTCGAACCTACGGGGGGAGGGCTGGCACAGATACGCAGTATTTT.

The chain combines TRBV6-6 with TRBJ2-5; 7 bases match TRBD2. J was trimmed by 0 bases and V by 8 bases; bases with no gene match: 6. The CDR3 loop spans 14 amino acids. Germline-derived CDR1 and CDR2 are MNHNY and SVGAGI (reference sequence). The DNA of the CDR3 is TGTGCCAGCCGGGGGGAAAAGAACCAAGAGACCCAGTACTTC. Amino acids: CASRGEKNQETQYF.

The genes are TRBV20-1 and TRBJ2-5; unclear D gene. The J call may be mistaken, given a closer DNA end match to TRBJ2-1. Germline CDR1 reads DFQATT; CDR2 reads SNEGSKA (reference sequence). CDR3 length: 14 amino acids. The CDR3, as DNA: TGCAGTGCTCCACCGGGCCGTTTAAACAATGAGCAGTTCTTC. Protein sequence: CSAPPGRLNNEQFF.

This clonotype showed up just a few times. CDR3 in amino acids: CASSLGQVEKLFF. The CDR3 nucleotides are TGTGCCAGCAGTTTAGGACAGGTAGAAAAACTGTTTTTT. V usage is TRBV6-5 and J usage is TRBJ1-4, with 7 bases matching TRBD1. The germline V gene has CDR1 MNHEY and CDR2 SVGAGI. V shed 4 bases and J 8 bases; nucleotides not matched to a gene: 4. This CDR3 comprises 13 residues.

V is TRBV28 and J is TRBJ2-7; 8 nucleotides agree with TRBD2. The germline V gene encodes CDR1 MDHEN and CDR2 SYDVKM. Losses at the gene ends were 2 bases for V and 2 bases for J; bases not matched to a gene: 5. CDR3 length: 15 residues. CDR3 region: CASSLASGLTYEQYF. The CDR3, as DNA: TGTGCCAGCAGTTTAGCTAGCGGGCTAACCTACGAGCAGTACTTC. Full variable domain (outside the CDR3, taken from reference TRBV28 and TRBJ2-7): DVKVTQSSRYLVKRTGEKVFLECVQDMDHENMFWYRQDPGLGLRLIYFSYDVKMKEKGDIPEGYSVSREKKERFSLILESASTNQTSMYLCASSLASGLTYEQYFGPGTRLTVT.

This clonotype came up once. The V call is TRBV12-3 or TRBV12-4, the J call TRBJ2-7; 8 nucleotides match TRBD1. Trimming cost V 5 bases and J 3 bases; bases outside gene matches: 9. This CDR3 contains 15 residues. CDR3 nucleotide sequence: TGTGCCAGCAGTCTCCCCGGGACAGGCTACTACGAGCAGTACTTC. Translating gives CASSLPGTGYYEQYF.

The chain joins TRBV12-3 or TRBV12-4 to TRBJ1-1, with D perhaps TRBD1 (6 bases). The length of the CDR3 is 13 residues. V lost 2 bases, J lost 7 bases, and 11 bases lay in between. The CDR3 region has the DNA TGTGCCAGCAGTTTAAGACAGGCAAGTGAAGCTTTCTTT. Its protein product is CASSLRQASEAFF.

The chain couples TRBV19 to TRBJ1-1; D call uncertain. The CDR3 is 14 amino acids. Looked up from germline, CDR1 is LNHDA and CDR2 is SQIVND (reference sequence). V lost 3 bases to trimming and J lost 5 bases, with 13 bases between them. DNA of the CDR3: TGTGCCAGTAGTATCGGCGGCCGAGGGACTGAAGCTTTCTTT. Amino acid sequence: CASSIGGRGTEAFF.

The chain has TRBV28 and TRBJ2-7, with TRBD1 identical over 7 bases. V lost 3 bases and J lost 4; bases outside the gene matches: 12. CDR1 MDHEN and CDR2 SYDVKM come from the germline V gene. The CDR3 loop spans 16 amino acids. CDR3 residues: CASSFKVRQGSYEQYF. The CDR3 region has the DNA TGTGCCAGCAGTTTCAAGGTGCGACAGGGTAGTTACGAGCAGTACTTC.

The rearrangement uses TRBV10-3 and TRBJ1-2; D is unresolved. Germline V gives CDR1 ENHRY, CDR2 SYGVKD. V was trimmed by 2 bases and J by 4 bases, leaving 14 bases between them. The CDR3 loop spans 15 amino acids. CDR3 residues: CAISEPLRRVYGYTF. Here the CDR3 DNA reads TGTGCCATCAGTGAGCCACTCCGGAGGGTCTATGGCTACACCTTC.

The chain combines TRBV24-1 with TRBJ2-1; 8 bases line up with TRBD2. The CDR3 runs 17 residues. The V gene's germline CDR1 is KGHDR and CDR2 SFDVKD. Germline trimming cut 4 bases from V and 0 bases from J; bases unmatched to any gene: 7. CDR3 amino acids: CATSEAGLVGSYNEQFF. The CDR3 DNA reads TGTGCCACCAGTGAAGCGGGACTAGTAGGCTCCTACAATGAGCAGTTCTTC.

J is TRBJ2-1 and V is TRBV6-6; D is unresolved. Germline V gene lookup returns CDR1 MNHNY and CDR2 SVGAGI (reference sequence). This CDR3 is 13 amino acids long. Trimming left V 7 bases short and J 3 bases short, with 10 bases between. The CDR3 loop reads CASIRPDYNEQFF. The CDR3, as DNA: TGTGCCAGCATAAGGCCAGACTACAATGAGCAGTTCTTC.

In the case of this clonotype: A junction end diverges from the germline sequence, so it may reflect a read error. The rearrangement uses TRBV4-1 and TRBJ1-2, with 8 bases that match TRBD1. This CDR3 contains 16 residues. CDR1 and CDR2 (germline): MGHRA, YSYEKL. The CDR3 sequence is CASNQEEGTGTSGYTF. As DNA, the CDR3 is TGCGCCAGCAACCAAGAGGAGGGGACAGGAACCTCTGGCTACACCTTC.

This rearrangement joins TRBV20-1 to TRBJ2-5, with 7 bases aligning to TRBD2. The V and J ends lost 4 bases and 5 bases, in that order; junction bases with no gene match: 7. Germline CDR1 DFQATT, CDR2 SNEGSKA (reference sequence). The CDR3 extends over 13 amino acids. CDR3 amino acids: CSATEVGGETQYF. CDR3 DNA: TGCAGTGCTACCGAGGTGGGGGGGGAGACCCAGTACTTC.